These 18 T cell receptor beta chains share one sample of origin, sequenced in a study of shared clonotypes between healthy human individuals. Only in-frame clones appear in the TCRdb table, and some are missing; sequencing was by immunoSEQ multiplex PCR. The data hold about 1.1 million clones, with 75% to 85% observed a single time. Sequencing was done on a sample of memory CD4+ T cells from PBMCs. Regarding subset: CD45RA-negative fraction. These receptors all come from a man between 18 and 35 years old in good health. Some clones in this sample may be carry-over from other donors' samples.

CDR3 DNA: TGTGCCTCGACTCGGACTAGCGGACCCGTATATTCGCAGTATTTT. It specifies CASTRTSGPVYSQYF. The gene calls are TRBV27 and TRBJ2-3; the match to TRBD2 covers 10 bases. The V segment lost 11 bases and the J segment 10 bases; nucleotides outside the gene matches: 18. The germline V gene encodes CDR1 MNHEY and CDR2 SMNVEV (reference sequence). The CDR3 sequence is 15 residues long.

As for this clone: The sample holds other DNA sequences that translate to the same CDR3. This chain links TRBV5-4 with TRBJ1-1; D unresolved. This CDR3 is 13 amino acids long. Germline CDR1 is SGHNT and CDR2 is YYREEE (reference sequence). V lost 1 base and J lost 0, with 4 bases in between. CDR3 in amino acids: CASSLQLNTEAFF. CDR3 nucleotides: TGTGCCAGCAGCTTGCAGTTGAACACTGAAGCTTTCTTT.

This clone was detected a few times. V is TRBV5-4 and J is TRBJ1-1, with TRBD1 matching over 8 bases. The CDR3 runs to 13 residues. With V trimmed by 3 bases and J by 10 bases, 8 bases remained unmatched. The V gene's germline CDR1 is SGHNT and CDR2 YYREEE (reference sequence). Here the CDR3 reads CASSWTGNGRAFF. CDR3 DNA: TGTGCCAGCAGCTGGACAGGGAATGGGAGAGCTTTCTTT.

Notes on this clone: This sample includes further DNA sequences coding for the same CDR3. This chain connects TRBV18 to TRBJ2-3; possibly TRBD1 for D (5 bases). CDR3 size: 14 residues. CDR1 is KGHSH, CDR2 LQKENI, per germline. Trimming cost V 3 bases and J 1 base, with 8 bases left between them. The CDR3 nucleotides are TGTGCCAGCTCACCTCAGGGCGGCACAGATACGCAGTATTTT. This sequence encodes CASSPQGGTDTQYF.

This clone appeared a few times. This chain connects TRBV4-2 to TRBJ1-3, with D possibly TRBD1 on 6 matching bases. The germline CDR1 and CDR2 sequences are LGHNA and YNFKEQ. This CDR3 contains 15 residues. The V end lost 4 bases, the J end lost 1 base, and 11 bases lay between the germline ends. The CDR3, as DNA: TGTGCCAGCAGCCCGTACAGGGAATCTGGAAACACCATATATTTT. This sequence encodes CASSPYRESGNTIYF.

This clone was seen a few times. This chain connects TRBV28 to TRBJ1-5, with D perhaps TRBD1 (5 bases). Germline CDR1 is MDHEN and CDR2 is SYDVKM. CDR3 length equals 16 residues. V was pared by 5 bases and J by 2 bases, with 16 bases between. The CDR3 spells CASSGMTAAGNQPQHF. CDR3 sequence (DNA): TGTGCCAGCAGTGGAATGACAGCCGCCGGCAATCAGCCCCAGCATTTT.

This clone was seen more than once but under ten times. The V and J genes are TRBV7-2 and TRBJ1-5; the D is unclear. Deletions cut 0 bases from V and 0 bases from J, with 6 bases between. Germline V CDR1 and CDR2: SGHTA, FQGNSA. CDR3 size: 15 residues. Here the CDR3 DNA reads TGTGCCAGCAGCTTAGCGAGGTATAGCAATCAGCCCCAGCATTTT. Residues: CASSLARYSNQPQHF.

The rearrangement joins TRBV5-8 to TRBJ2-5, with no clear D. The CDR3 totals 14 residues. V shed 1 base and J shed 1 base, with 8 bases lying between them. The V gene's germline CDR1 is SGHTS and CDR2 YDEGEE. CDR3: CASSLRRVQETQYF. The CDR3 coding sequence is TGTGCCAGCAGCTTGCGAAGGGTCCAAGAGACCCAGTACTTC.

The gene calls are TRBV29-1 and TRBJ2-7; 7 bases are a match to TRBD2. The CDR3 spans 14 residues. Per the germline V gene, CDR1 is SQVTM and CDR2 is ANQGSEA. V trimming: 1 base; J trimming: 3 bases; junction bases outside the gene matches: 6. DNA for the CDR3: TGCAGCGTTGAAGTGGGGCTAGCGGACTACGAGCAGTACTTC. Its translation is CSVEVGLADYEQYF.

The rearrangement links TRBV6-6 to TRBJ1-5, with D maybe TRBD1 (5 bases). Trimming took 2 bases from V and 4 from J, leaving 12 bases between them. CDR1 MNHNY and CDR2 SVGAGI come from the germline V gene (reference sequence). The length of the CDR3 is 15 residues. The DNA of the CDR3 is TGTGCCAGCAGTTACACAGGCCGGATAAATCAGCCCCAGCATTTT. It yields the protein CASSYTGRINQPQHF.

The chain employs TRBV29-1 and TRBJ2-5; TRBD1 might be the D (5 bases). CDR3 size: 13 residues. Germline V gene lookup returns CDR1 SQVTM and CDR2 ANQGSEA. The V and J ends lost 3 bases and 1 base respectively, with 9 bases between them. The CDR3 sequence is CSVDQGSQETQYF. The CDR3 bases are TGCAGCGTTGATCAGGGCAGCCAAGAGACCCAGTACTTC. Variable domain in full (rest from reference TRBV29-1 and TRBJ2-5): SAVISQKPSRDICQRGTSLTIQCQVDSQVTMMFWYRQQPGQSLTLIATANQGSEATYESGFVIDKFPISRPNLTFSTLTVSNMSPEDSSIYLCSVDQGSQETQYFGPGTRLLVL.

With respect to this clone: The sample contains more than one DNA sequence encoding this CDR3. The V gene is TRBV28, the J gene TRBJ2-7; 8 positions match TRBD2. This CDR3 spans 14 amino acids. V was clipped by 5 bases and J by 4 bases; unmatched bases: 7. CDR1 and CDR2 (germline): MDHEN, SYDVKM. The CDR3 spells CASSPGGGVYEQYF. The CDR3 DNA reads as TGTGCCAGCAGTCCCGGGGGGGGCGTGTACGAGCAGTACTTC.

The chain carries TRBV30 and TRBJ1-1; D unclear. The CDR3 runs to 13 residues. Deletions cut 4 bases from V and 13 bases from J, with 22 bases between. Germline CDR1 reads GTSNPN; CDR2 reads SVGIG (reference sequence). CDR3 region: CAWITAAGRSVFF. The DNA for the CDR3 is TGTGCCTGGATTACCGCCGCCGGGCGATCGGTTTTCTTT.

The chain has TRBV6-1 and TRBJ2-7, with 14 nucleotides matching TRBD2. The germline gives CDR1 MNHNS, CDR2 SASEGT. The CDR3 consists of 17 residues. Losses at the gene ends were 3 bases for V and 7 bases for J; bases not matched to a gene: 11. In DNA, the CDR3 is TGTGCCAGCAGTGATAATCGACTAGCGGGAGGGCCTGAGGAGCAGTACTTC. Encoded protein: CASSDNRLAGGPEEQYF.

The V gene is TRBV7-8, the J gene TRBJ1-1; no firm D call. The CDR3 runs 15 residues. The V end was cut by 2 bases, the J end by 8 bases, with 18 bases between. Germline CDR1 is SGHVS and CDR2 is FQNEAQ. CDR3 protein: CASSLRVRENPEAFF. Written as DNA, the CDR3 is TGTGCCAGCAGCTTACGAGTTCGGGAAAACCCGGAAGCTTTCTTT.

V and J are TRBV28 and TRBJ1-2; 12 bases agree with TRBD1. This CDR3 is built from 16 residues. The ends lost 6 bases at V and 1 base at J; junction bases unmatched: 6. Germline V lookup: CDR1 MDHEN, CDR2 SYDVKM. The CDR3 DNA reads as TGTGCCAGCAGGTCGGGACAGGGGGCGATTAACTATGGCTACACCTTC. Its translation is CASRSGQGAINYGYTF.

This clone has a single count. This chain uses TRBV7-2 with TRBJ2-7; D uncertain. V gave up 5 bases and J gave up 3 bases, with 14 bases separating them. This CDR3 region has 14 residues. Germline CDR1 reads SGHTA; CDR2 reads FQGNSA. For the CDR3, the DNA is TGTGCCAGCAGCCCCCCCCCGTACTTCTACGAGCAGTACTTC. As protein: CASSPPPYFYEQYF.

The CDR3 DNA is TGTGCCAGCTCACCGGACCCGGGACAGGGAGGGGATGAAAAACTGTTTTTT. It specifies CASSPDPGQGGDEKLFF. The chain joins TRBV18 to TRBJ1-4, with TRBD1 matching 9 bases. V lost 3 bases and J lost 6; bases outside the gene matches: 11. The germline CDR1 and CDR2 sequences are KGHSH and LQKENI. This CDR3 is built from 17 residues.